These T cell receptor beta chains were read from a single sample in a study of T-cell memory formation after mild COVID-19. One entry per CDR3 protein, called by TCRdb with MiXCR from the 5' RACE reads. Here the sample spans about 200,000 distinct CDR3 sequences, around 17% being singletons. Sequencing input: PBMCs or a T cell subset sorted from them (not recorded which). The receptors come from an adult woman who had mild COVID-19 (a few samples of this study predate the infection). Cell type and time point are not known. Both conserved end residues are part of each CDR3. A D gene is named only where the DNA matches it firmly. Clone sizes are given selectively: once, few, many, or a class where the clone is expanded.

cdr3_length clone_size j_call d_call v_call cdr3_nt cdr3_aa
14 - TRBJ1-2 - TRBV12-3/TRBV12-4 TGTGCCAGCAGTTTAAGTGGGATAAGCTATGGCTACACCTTC CASSLSGISYGYTF
16 - TRBJ2-3 TRBD2 TRBV12-3/TRBV12-4 TGTGCCAGCAGTTTGGGACTAGCGGGAGCGGGAGATACGCAGTATTTT CASSLGLAGAGDTQYF
15 few TRBJ2-5 TRBD1 TRBV18 TGTGCCAGCTCACCACGGACAGGGGGCGGAGAGACCCAGTACTTC CASSPRTGGGETQYF
16 few TRBJ2-7 TRBD1 TRBV5-1 TGCGCCAGCAGCTCAGCCCCTGGACAGGGACGGAACGAGCAGTACTTC CASSSAPGQGRNEQYF
13 few TRBJ2-7 - TRBV4-3 TGCGCCAGCAGCCCACCAGGGGTTATCGGGCAGTACTTC CASSPPGVIGQYF
14 - TRBJ1-1 - TRBV7-9 TGTGCCAGCAGCTTGGCAGGGGCTGGGACTGAAGCTTTCTTT CASSLAGAGTEAFF
15 few TRBJ2-6 - TRBV5-1 TGCGCCAGCAGACAGCGGGTCTCTGGGGCCAACGTCCTGACTTTC CASRQRVSGANVLTF
14 - TRBJ2-3 - TRBV9 TGTGCCAGCAGCGTAGGGACCATCGGGGATACGCAGTATTTT CASSVGTIGDTQYF
15 - TRBJ2-5 TRBD2 TRBV9 TGTGCCAGCAGCGCGCGTGAAGGACTAGCGGAGACCCAGTACTTC CASSAREGLAETQYF
15 - TRBJ2-1 TRBD2 TRBV7-6 TGTGCCAGCAGCTCTACGGGACTAGCGGGACTTGAGCAGTTCTTC CASSSTGLAGLEQFF
13 many TRBJ1-5 - TRBV12-3/TRBV12-4 TGTGCCAGCAGTCCAGGTAGCAATCAGCCCCAGCATTTT CASSPGSNQPQHF
14 - TRBJ2-2 - TRBV12-3/TRBV12-4 TGTGCCAGCAGCCGGACAGTTAACACCGGGGAGCTGTTTTTT CASSRTVNTGELFF
14 - TRBJ2-7 - TRBV21-1 TGTGCCAGCACCCCGGGACAGGGGACCTACGAGCAGTACTTC CASTPGQGTYEQYF
16 few TRBJ2-3 TRBD2 TRBV7-6 TGTGCCAGCAGCCCCGGACTAGCGGGGAGCACAGATACGCAGTATTTT CASSPGLAGSTDTQYF
14 - TRBJ2-7 TRBD1 TRBV6-5 TGTGCCAGCAGTACGGACAGGGGGCTTATCGAGCAGTACTTC CASSTDRGLIEQYF
13 few TRBJ1-5 TRBD1 TRBV10-3 TGTGCCATCACGGACAGGGACAATCAGCCCCAGCATTTT CAITDRDNQPQHF
15 - TRBJ1-5 TRBD1 TRBV29-1 TGCAGCGTTGTAACAGGGGATTATAGCAATCAGCCCCAGCATTTT CSVVTGDYSNQPQHF
16 few TRBJ1-2 TRBD1 TRBV5-1 TGCGCCAGCAGCAAGGCCGGGACAGGGGCGAACTATGGCTACACCTTC CASSKAGTGANYGYTF
13 few TRBJ1-1 - TRBV20-1 TGCAGTGCTAGAGCTCAGAAGAACACTGAAGCTTTCTTT CSARAQKNTEAFF
15 few TRBJ2-6 - TRBV30 TGTGCCGCCCCCCGGGGCGTCTCTGGGGCCAACGTCCTGACTTTC CAAPRGVSGANVLTF
12 - TRBJ1-6 - TRBV7-9 TGTGCCAGCAGCTTAGATATTCTGCCCCTCCACTTT CASSLDILPLHF
17 - TRBJ1-4 TRBD1 TRBV9 TGTGCCAGCAGCGTAGACGGCAGGGGGCGCCTCGGTGAAAAACTGTTTTTT CASSVDGRGRLGEKLFF
13 - TRBJ1-5 - TRBV20-1 TGCAGTGCCGCTCAGACCTCGAATCAGCCCCAGCATTTT CSAAQTSNQPQHF
16 few TRBJ1-2 TRBD1 TRBV12-3/TRBV12-4 TGTGCCAGCAGCCCTGTGGGGACAGGGGGCGCGAGTGGCTACACCTTC CASSPVGTGGASGYTF
14 - TRBJ2-1 - TRBV5-1 TGCGCCAGCAGCTTGGTCCCTGGTTACAATGAGCAGTTCTTC CASSLVPGYNEQFF
13 - TRBJ1-2 TRBD1 TRBV3-1 TGTGCCAGCAGCCAAGCGCAGGGGGAAGGCTACACCTTC CASSQAQGEGYTF
12 few TRBJ1-2 - TRBV20-1 TGCAGTGCTAGAGAGAGGGAATACGGCTACACCTTC CSAREREYGYTF
17 many TRBJ2-6 - TRBV5-1 TGCGCCAGCAGCTTGGAAGGGGCCCTCTCTGGGGCCAACGTCCTGACTTTC CASSLEGALSGANVLTF
14 few TRBJ1-1 - TRBV12-3/TRBV12-4 TGTGCCAGCAGTTTGATCGCCCTCAACACTGAAGCTTTCTTT CASSLIALNTEAFF
16 few TRBJ2-7 - TRBV7-9 TGTGCCAGCAGCCCCTCGGGGCGGCGTGAACCCTACGAGCAGTACTTC CASSPSGRREPYEQYF
15 few TRBJ1-1 - TRBV7-3 TGTGCCAGCAGCCTCCGGGGACCCGGGGACACTGAAGCTTTCTTT CASSLRGPGDTEAFF
15 - TRBJ1-2 TRBD1 TRBV18 TGTGCCAGCTCACCGGACAGGTTGAGGACTAATGGCTACACCTTC CASSPDRLRTNGYTF
16 - TRBJ2-5 TRBD1 TRBV24-1 TGTGCCACCAGTGACCCGGGACAGGGTGGCCAAGAGACCCAGTACTTC CATSDPGQGGQETQYF
15 few TRBJ2-7 - TRBV20-1 TGCAGTGCTAGAGATTCCCGTACAGGGTGGTACGAGCAGTACTTC CSARDSRTGWYEQYF
15 many TRBJ2-6 - TRBV7-3 TGTGCCAGCAGCTCAGGTGGGGCTGGGGCCAACGTCCTGACTTTC CASSSGGAGANVLTF
16 - TRBJ2-3 - TRBV5-1 TGCGCCAGCGTACTGTCCCCCGTCACTAGCACAGATACGCAGTATTTT CASVLSPVTSTDTQYF
13 - TRBJ2-5 - TRBV30 TGTGCCTGGTCGCGAGGAGGGGAAGAGACCCAGTACTTC CAWSRGGEETQYF
15 few TRBJ1-2 TRBD1 TRBV5-6 TGTGCCAGCAGCACCCCTTGGACAGGTGGCTATGGCTACACCTTC CASSTPWTGGYGYTF
15 - TRBJ1-5 TRBD1 TRBV20-1 TGCAGTGTCACACCCGGGACAGGGAGCAATCAGCCCCAGCATTTT CSVTPGTGSNQPQHF
14 - TRBJ2-6 - TRBV21-1 TGTGCCAGACGGACAGGGCTTGGGGCCAACGTCCTGACTTTC CARRTGLGANVLTF
15 few TRBJ2-1 TRBD1 TRBV12-3/TRBV12-4 TGTGCCAGCAGTTTACCCGGGACAGACTACAATGAGCAGTTCTTC CASSLPGTDYNEQFF
15 few TRBJ2-3 - TRBV7-2 TGTGCCAGCAGCTTAGCGATATCTCAGCCAGATACGCAGTATTTT CASSLAISQPDTQYF
15 - TRBJ1-2 - TRBV5-1 TGCGCCAGCAGCCCGCCATCTGGACCCTCGTATGGCTACACCTTC CASSPPSGPSYGYTF
14 - TRBJ1-2 - TRBV6-6 TGTGCCAGCGGCCGACAGGCTACAAACTATGGCTACACCTTC CASGRQATNYGYTF
19 - TRBJ2-1 TRBD2 TRBV6-2/TRBV6-3 TGTGCCAGCAGTCTAAGGGATGCCGGGACTAGCGGGTCCTACAATGAGCAGTTCTTC CASSLRDAGTSGSYNEQFF